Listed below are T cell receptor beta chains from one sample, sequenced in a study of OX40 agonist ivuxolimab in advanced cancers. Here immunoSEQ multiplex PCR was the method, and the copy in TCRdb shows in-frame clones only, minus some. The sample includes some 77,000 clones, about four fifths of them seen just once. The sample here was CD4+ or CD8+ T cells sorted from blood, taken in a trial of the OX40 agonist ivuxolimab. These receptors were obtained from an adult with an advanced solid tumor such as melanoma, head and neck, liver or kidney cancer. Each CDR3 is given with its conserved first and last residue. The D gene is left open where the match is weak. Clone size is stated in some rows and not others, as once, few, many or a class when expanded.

CASSGGTGSREQYF,TGTGCCAGCAGCGGGGGGACAGGGAGTCGCGAGCAGTACTTC,TRBD1,TRBV5-4,TRBJ2-7,.
CATIGGTDTQYF,TGTGCCACCATTGGGGGCACAGATACGCAGTATTTT,.,TRBV19,TRBJ2-3,.
CASSLAIPAGADTQYF,TGTGCCAGCAGCTTAGCAATTCCAGCGGGCGCAGATACGCAGTATTTT,.,TRBV7-2,TRBJ2-3,.
CASSLQGNPSYEQYF,TGTGCCAGCAGTCTACAGGGAAACCCCTCCTACGAGCAGTACTTC,.,TRBV9,TRBJ2-7,.
CASSMGGQSSYEQYF,TGCGCCAGCTCAATGGGCGGACAGTCCTCCTACGAGCAGTACTTC,.,TRBV4-3,TRBJ2-7,.
CASSLAWGGAGSNTEAFF,TGCGCCAGCAGCTTGGCCTGGGGAGGGGCGGGGAGTAACACTGAAGCTTTCTTT,.,TRBV5-1,TRBJ1-1,.
CASSLQRKDTEAFF,TGTGCCAGCAGTTTACAACGGAAGGACACTGAAGCTTTCTTT,.,TRBV27,TRBJ1-1,.
CASSLDRGQEAFF,TGTGCCAGCAGTCTCGATAGGGGACAGGAAGCTTTCTTT,TRBD1,TRBV11-2,TRBJ1-1,.
CASSQDSYGYTF,TGTGCCAGCAGCCAGGACAGCTATGGCTACACCTTC,.,TRBV5-4,TRBJ1-2,.
CSASRSRGYGYTF,TGCAGCGCCTCCAGATCGCGGGGTTATGGCTACACCTTC,.,TRBV29-1,TRBJ1-2,few
CATRLQNTEAFF,TGTGCCACCCGACTCCAAAACACTGAAGCTTTCTTT,.,TRBV28,TRBJ1-1,.
CASSSRTGANYGYTF,TGTGCCAGTAGTTCCCGGACAGGAGCTAACTATGGCTACACCTTC,TRBD1,TRBV19,TRBJ1-2,.
CASRGQGQETQYF,TGTGCCAGCAGAGGACAGGGACAAGAGACCCAGTACTTC,TRBD1,TRBV2,TRBJ2-5,once
CASSIGRGTEAFF,TGTGCCAGTAGTATAGGCAGGGGCACTGAAGCTTTCTTT,.,TRBV19,TRBJ1-1,.
CASSPSAVSHEQYF,TGTGCCAGCAGCCCCTCGGCCGTAAGCCACGAGCAGTACTTC,.,TRBV5-4,TRBJ2-7,.
CASSRTVDTDTQYF,TGCGCCAGCAGCCGGACGGTTGACACAGATACGCAGTATTTT,.,TRBV5-1,TRBJ2-3,.
CASSLGTLGKLFF,TGTGCCAGCAGTTTAGGGACCCTGGGAAAACTGTTTTTT,.,TRBV27,TRBJ1-4,medium-sized
CASSSLEWSTEAFF,TGTGCCAGCAGCTCCCTAGAGTGGTCCACTGAAGCTTTCTTT,.,TRBV11-2,TRBJ1-1,.
CASSSDSLTGTDTQYF,TGCGCCAGCAGCTCCGACAGCCTTACAGGCACAGATACGCAGTATTTT,.,TRBV5-1,TRBJ2-3,.
CASSPYLSSYEQYF,TGTGCCAGCAGCCCTTACCTGAGCTCCTACGAGCAGTACTTC,.,TRBV5-4,TRBJ2-7,.
CSVVITYEQYF,TGCAGCGTTGTCATTACCTACGAGCAGTACTTC,.,TRBV29-1,TRBJ2-7,once
CASGHSDRGEQFF,TGTGCTAGTGGTCATAGTGACCGCGGAGAGCAGTTCTTC,.,TRBV12-5,TRBJ2-1,once
CAWRGTGVPRELFF,TGTGCCTGGAGAGGGACAGGGGTTCCCCGGGAGCTGTTTTTT,TRBD1,TRBV30,TRBJ2-2,.
CAWSPKGLAGGRGFF,TGTGCCTGGAGTCCTAAGGGACTAGCGGGGGGCAGGGGGTTCTTC,TRBD2,TRBV30,TRBJ2-1,.
CASSKNPKRETEAFF,TGTGCCAGCAGCAAAAACCCAAAAAGGGAAACTGAAGCTTTCTTT,.,TRBV21-1,TRBJ1-1,.
CASSLKQGSTDTQYF,TGTGCCAGCAGCCTAAAACAGGGGAGCACAGATACGCAGTATTTT,TRBD1,TRBV11-3,TRBJ2-3,.
CASLDRGRGETQYF,TGTGCCAGCTTAGACAGGGGGCGGGGAGAGACCCAGTACTTC,TRBD1,TRBV5-4,TRBJ2-5,.
CASSLLAPTNTGELFF,TGTGCCAGCAGCTTACTAGCGCCTACGAACACCGGGGAGCTGTTTTTT,.,TRBV7-9,TRBJ2-2,.
CASSKNTGELFF,TGTGCCAGCAGTAAAAACACCGGGGAGCTGTTTTTT,.,TRBV28,TRBJ2-2,.
CASSPDRGRMNTEAFF,TGTGCCAGCAGTCCAGACAGGGGGAGGATGAACACTGAAGCTTTCTTT,TRBD1,TRBV7-2,TRBJ1-1,.
CAWSVDSQETQYF,TGTGCCTGGAGTGTGGACTCTCAAGAGACCCAGTACTTC,.,TRBV30,TRBJ2-5,.